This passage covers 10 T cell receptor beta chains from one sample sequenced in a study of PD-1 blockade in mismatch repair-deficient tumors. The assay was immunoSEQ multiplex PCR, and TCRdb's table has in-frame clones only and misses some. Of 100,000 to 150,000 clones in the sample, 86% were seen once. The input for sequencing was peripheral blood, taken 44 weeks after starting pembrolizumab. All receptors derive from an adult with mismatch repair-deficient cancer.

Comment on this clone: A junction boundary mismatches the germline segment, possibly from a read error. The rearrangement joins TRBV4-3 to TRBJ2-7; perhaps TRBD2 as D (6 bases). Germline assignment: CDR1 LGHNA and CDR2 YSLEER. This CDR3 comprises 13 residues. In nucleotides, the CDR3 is TGCGCCAGCAGCCAAGATATGGGCGGGACCCATTCCTTC. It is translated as CASSQDMGGTHSF.

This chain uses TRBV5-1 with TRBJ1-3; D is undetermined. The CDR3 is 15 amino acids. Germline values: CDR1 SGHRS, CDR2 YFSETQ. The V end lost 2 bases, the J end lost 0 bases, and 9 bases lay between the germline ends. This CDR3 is CASSLGYGSGNTIYF. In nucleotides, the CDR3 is TGCGCCAGCAGCTTAGGATACGGCTCTGGAAACACCATATATTTT.

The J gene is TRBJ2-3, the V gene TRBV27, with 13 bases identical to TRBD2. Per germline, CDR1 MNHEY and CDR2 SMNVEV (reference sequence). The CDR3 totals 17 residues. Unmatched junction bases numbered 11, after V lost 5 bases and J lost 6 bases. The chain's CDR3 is CASSPQLAGGPADTQYF. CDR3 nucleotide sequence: TGTGCCAGCAGTCCGCAACTAGCGGGAGGGCCGGCTGATACGCAGTATTTT.

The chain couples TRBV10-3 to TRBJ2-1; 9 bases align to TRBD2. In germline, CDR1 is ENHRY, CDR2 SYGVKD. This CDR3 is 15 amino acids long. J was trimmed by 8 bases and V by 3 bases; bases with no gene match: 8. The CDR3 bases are TGTGCCATCAGTGAAGGGCTAGCGGGAACGTATGAGCAGTTCTTC. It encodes CAISEGLAGTYEQFF.

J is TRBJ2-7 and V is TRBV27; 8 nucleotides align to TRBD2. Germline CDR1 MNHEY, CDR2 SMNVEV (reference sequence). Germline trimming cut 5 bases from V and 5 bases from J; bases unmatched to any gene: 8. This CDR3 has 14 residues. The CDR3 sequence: CASSSGSWQDEQYF. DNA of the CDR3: TGTGCCAGCAGTAGCGGGAGCTGGCAAGACGAGCAGTACTTC.

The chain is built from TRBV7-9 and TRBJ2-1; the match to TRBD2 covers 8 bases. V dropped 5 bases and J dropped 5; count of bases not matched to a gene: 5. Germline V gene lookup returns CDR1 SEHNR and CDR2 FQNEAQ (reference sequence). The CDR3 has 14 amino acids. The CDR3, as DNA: TGTGCCAGCAGCCTTAGCGGGATAGACAATGAGCAGTTCTTC. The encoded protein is CASSLSGIDNEQFF.

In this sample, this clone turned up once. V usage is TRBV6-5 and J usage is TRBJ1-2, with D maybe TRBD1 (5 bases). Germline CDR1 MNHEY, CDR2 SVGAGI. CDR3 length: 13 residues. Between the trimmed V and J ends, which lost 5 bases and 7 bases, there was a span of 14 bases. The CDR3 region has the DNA TGTGCCAGCAGTGGGCACGGGGGTGGTGGCTACACCTTC. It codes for CASSGHGGGGYTF.

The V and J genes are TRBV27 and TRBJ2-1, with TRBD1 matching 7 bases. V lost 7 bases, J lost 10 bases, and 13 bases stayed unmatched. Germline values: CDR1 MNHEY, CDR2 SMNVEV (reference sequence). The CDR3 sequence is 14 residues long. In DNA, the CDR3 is TGTGCCAGCAAGGCGACAGGGTCACCTGGGGAGCAGTTCTTC. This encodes CASKATGSPGEQFF.

CDR3 DNA: TGCGCCAGCAGCCGGGGGTTAGCGGGAGGGGTAATCGGGGAGCTGTTTTTT. The encoded protein is CASSRGLAGGVIGELFF. The genes are TRBV4-1 and TRBJ2-2; 11 nucleotides line up with TRBD2. The CDR3 runs 17 residues. Per the germline V gene, CDR1 is MGHRA and CDR2 is YSYEKL. With 4 bases clipped from V and 7 bases from J, the junction kept 11 bases outside the gene matches.

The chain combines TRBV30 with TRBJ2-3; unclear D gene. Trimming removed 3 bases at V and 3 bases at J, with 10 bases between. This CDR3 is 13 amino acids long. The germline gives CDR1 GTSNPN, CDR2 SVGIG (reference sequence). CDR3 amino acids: CAWSPTWTDTQYF. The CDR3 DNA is TGTGCCTGGAGCCCGACTTGGACAGATACGCAGTATTTT.